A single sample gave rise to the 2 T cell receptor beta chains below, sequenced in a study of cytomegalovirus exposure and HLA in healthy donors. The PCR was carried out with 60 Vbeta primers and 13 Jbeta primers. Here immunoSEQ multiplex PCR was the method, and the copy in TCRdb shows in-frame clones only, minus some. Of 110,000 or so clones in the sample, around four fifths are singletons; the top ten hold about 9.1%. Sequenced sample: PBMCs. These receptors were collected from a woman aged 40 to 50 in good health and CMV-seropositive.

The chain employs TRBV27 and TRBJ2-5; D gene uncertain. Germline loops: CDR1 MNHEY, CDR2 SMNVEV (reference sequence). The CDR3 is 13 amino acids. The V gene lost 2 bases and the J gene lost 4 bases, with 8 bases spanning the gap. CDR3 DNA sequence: TGTGCCAGCAGTTTAGGCTCCCCAGAGACCCAGTACTTC. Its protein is CASSLGSPETQYF.

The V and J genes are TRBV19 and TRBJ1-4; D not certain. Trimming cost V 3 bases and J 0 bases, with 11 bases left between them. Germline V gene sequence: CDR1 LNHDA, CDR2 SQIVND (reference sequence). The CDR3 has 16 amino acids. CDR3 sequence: CASSITAATTNEKLFF. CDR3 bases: TGTGCCAGTAGTATCACCGCCGCGACAACTAATGAAAAACTGTTTTTT.